The clone carrying this T cell receptor (beta chain) was recorded many times. Its antigen is as yet unknown. TCRdb recomputed calls from the multiplex PCR reads with MiXCR, one row per CDR3 protein. The sample has about 14,000 distinct CDR3 sequences, around three fifths seen once. This specimen comes from a study of breast tumors, draining lymph nodes, adjacent tissues. CDR3 length: 12 residues. V was shortened by 5 bases and J by 3 bases, with 8 bases between the two germline ends. Germline values: CDR1 MNHNY, CDR2 SVGAGI (reference sequence). Findings of the study overall: Tumor T cell lymph node origin was a supported hypothesis, not proven.

The clonotype originates from a female donor with breast cancer. Some clones in this sample may be carry-over from other donors' samples. V and J are TRBV6-6 and TRBJ2-7, with a possible D match to TRBD1 (6 bases). The sample comprised tumor-adjacent breast tissue. CDR3 DNA: TGTGCCAGCAGTGAGGGGGACTACGAGCAGTACTTC. Its protein is CASSEGDYEQYF.